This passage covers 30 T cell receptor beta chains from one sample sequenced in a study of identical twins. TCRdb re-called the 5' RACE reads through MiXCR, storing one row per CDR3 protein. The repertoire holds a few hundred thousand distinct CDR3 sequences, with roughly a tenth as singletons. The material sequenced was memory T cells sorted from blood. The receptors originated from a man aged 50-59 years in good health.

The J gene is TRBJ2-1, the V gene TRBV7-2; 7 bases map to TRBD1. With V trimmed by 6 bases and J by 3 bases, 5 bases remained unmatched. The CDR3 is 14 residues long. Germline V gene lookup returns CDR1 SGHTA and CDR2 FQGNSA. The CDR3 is CASRGDSLYNEQFF. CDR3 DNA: TGTGCCAGCAGGGGGGACAGCCTCTACAATGAGCAGTTCTTC. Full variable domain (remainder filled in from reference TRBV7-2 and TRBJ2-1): GAGVSQSPSNKVTEKGKDVELRCDPISGHTALYWYRQSLGQGLEFLIYFQGNSAPDKSGLPSDRFSAERTGGSVSTLTIQRTQQEDSAVYLCASRGDSLYNEQFFGPGTRLTVL.

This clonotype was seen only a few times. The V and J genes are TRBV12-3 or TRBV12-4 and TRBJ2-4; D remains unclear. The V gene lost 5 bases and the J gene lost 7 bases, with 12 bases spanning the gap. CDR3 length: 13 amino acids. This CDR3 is CASSPASSNIQYF. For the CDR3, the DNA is TGTGCCAGCAGTCCAGCGTCAAGTAACATTCAGTACTTC.

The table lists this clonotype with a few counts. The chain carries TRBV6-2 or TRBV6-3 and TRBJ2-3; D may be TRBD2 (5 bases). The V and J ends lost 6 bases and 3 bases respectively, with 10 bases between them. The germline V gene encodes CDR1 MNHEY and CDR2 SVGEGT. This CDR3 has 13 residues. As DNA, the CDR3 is TGTGCCAGCAGCCCCCGAGGGACAGATACGCAGTATTTT. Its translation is CASSPRGTDTQYF.

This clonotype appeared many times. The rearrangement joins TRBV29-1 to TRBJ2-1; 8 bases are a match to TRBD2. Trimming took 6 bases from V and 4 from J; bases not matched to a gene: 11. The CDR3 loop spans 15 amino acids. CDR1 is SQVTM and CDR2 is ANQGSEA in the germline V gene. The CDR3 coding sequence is TGCAGCGTAGGAGGCGGACTAGCAGCGTACAATGAGCAGTTCTTC. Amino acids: CSVGGGLAAYNEQFF.

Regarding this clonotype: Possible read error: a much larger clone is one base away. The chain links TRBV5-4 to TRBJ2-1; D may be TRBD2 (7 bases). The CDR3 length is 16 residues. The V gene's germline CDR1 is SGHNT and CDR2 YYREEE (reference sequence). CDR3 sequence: CARSFGGGGAYNEQFF. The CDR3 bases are TGTGCCAGAAGCTTTGGGGGCGGGGGTGCCTACAATGAGCAGTTCTTC.

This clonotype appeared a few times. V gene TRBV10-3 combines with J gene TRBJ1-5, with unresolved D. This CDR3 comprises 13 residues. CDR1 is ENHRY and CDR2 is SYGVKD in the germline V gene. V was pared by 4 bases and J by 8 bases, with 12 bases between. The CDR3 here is CAISGGKGEPQHF. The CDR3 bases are TGTGCCATCAGTGGGGGTAAGGGTGAGCCCCAGCATTTT.

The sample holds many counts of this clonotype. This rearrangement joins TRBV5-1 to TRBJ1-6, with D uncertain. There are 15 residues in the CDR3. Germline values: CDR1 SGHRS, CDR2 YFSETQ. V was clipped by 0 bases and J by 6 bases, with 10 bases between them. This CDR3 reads CASSLDWGVNSPLHF. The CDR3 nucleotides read TGCGCCAGCAGCTTGGATTGGGGTGTTAATTCACCCCTCCACTTT.

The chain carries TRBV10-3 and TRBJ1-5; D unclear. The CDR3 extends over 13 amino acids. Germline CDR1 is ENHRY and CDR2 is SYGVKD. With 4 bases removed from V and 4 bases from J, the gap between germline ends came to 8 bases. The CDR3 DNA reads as TGTGCCATCAGTGGTGAAAAAAATCAGCCCCAGCATTTT. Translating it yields CAISGEKNQPQHF.

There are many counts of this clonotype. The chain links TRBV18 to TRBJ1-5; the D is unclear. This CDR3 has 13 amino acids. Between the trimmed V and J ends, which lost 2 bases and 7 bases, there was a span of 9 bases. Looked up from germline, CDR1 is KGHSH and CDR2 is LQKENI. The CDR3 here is CASSPSLDQPQHF. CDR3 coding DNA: TGTGCCAGCTCACCATCTCTGGACCAGCCCCAGCATTTT.

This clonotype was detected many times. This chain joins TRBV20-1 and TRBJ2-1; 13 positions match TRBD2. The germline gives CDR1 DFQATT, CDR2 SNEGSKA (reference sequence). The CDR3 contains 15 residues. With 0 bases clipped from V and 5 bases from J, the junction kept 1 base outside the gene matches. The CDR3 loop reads CSARDGTSGNNEQFF. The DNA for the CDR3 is TGCAGTGCTAGAGACGGGACTAGCGGGAACAATGAGCAGTTCTTC.

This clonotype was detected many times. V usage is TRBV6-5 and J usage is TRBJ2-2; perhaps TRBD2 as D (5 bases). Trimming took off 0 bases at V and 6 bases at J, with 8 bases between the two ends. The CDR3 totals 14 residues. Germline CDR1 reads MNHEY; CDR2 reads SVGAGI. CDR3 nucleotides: TGTGCCAGCAGTTACTCGATCGGGGCCGGGGAGCTGTTTTTT. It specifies CASSYSIGAGELFF.

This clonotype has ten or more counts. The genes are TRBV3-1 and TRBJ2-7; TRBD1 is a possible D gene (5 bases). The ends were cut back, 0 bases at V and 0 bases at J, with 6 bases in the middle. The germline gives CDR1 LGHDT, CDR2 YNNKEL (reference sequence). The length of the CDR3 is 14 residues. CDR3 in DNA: TGTGCCAGCAGCCAAGACAGGGCCTCCTACGAGCAGTACTTC. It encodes CASSQDRASYEQYF.

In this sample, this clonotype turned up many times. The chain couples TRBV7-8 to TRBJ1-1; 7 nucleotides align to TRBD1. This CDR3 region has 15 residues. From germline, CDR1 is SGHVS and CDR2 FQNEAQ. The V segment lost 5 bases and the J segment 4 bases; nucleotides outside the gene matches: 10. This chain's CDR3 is CASSRVYSGGTEAFF. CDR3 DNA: TGTGCCAGCAGCCGCGTCTATTCAGGGGGCACTGAAGCTTTCTTT.

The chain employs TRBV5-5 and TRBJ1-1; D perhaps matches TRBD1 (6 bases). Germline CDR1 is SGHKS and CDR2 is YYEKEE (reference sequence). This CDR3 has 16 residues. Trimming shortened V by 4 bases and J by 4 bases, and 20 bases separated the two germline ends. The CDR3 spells CASSPTLVQGTTEAFF. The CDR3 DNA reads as TGTGCCAGCAGCCCTACCCTGGTGCAGGGGACCACTGAAGCTTTCTTT.

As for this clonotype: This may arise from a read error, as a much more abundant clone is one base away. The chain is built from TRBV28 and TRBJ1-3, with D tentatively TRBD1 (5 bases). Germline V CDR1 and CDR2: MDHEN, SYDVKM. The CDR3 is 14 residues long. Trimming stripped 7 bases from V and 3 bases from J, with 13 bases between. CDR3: CASNPSGFGNTIYF. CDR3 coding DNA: TGTGCCAGCAATCCCTCAGGGTTTGGAAACACCATATATTTT.

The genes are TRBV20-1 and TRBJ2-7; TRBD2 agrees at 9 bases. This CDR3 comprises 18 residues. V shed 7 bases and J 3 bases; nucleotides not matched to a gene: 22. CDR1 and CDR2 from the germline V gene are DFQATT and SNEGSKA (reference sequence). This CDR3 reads CSGAKGRGGGRAGYEQYF. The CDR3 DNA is TGCAGTGGGGCCAAGGGAAGGGGTGGCGGGAGGGCCGGCTACGAGCAGTACTTC.

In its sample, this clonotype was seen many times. The CDR3 nucleotides read TGTGCCAGCAGTTTAGGGCAGCTAGTTAAGGACAGCGAGCAGTTCTTC. Its protein product is CASSLGQLVKDSEQFF. V gene TRBV12-3 or TRBV12-4 combines with J gene TRBJ2-1, with a tentative D call TRBD1 (6 bases). The V end was cut by 1 base, the J end by 10 bases, with 20 bases between. This CDR3 is 16 amino acids long.

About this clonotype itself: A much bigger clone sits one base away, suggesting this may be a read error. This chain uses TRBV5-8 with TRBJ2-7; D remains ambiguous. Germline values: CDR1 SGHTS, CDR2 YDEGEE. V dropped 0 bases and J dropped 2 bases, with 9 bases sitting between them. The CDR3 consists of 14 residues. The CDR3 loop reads CASSLVGRTYEQYF. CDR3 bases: TGTGCCAGCAGCTTGGTGGGCAGGACCTACGAGCAGTACTTC.

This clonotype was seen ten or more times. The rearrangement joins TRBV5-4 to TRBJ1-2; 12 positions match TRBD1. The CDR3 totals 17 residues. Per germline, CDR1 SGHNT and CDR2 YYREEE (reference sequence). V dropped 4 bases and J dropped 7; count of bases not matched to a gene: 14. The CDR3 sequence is CASSREGQGARGSGYTF. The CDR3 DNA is TGTGCCAGCAGCCGCGAGGGACAGGGGGCTCGGGGCTCTGGCTACACCTTC.

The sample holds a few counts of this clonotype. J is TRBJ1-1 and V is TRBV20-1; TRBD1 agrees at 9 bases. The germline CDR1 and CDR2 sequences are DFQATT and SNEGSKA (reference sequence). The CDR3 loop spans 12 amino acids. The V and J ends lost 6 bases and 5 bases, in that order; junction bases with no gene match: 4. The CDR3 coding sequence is TGCAGTGCAGGACAGGGGCGAACTGAAGCTTTCTTT. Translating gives CSAGQGRTEAFF.

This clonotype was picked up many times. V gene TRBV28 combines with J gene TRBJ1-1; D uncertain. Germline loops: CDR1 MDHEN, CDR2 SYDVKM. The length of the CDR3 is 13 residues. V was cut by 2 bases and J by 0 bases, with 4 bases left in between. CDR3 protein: CASSLHMNTEAFF. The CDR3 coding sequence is TGTGCCAGCAGTTTACATATGAACACTGAAGCTTTCTTT.

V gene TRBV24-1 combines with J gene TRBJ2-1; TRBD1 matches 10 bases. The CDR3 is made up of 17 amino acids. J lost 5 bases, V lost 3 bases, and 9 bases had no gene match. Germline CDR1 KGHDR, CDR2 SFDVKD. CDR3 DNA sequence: TGTGCCACCAGTGATCTCCCAGGACAGGGGGTTAACAATGAGCAGTTCTTC. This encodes CATSDLPGQGVNNEQFF.

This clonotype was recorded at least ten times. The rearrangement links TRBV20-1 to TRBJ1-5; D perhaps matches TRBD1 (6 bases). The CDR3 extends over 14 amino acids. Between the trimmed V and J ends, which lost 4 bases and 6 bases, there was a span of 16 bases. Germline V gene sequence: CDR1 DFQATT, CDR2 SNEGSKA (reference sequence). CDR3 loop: CSATGAGWSQPQHF. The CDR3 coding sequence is TGCAGTGCTACAGGGGCGGGATGGAGTCAGCCCCAGCATTTT.

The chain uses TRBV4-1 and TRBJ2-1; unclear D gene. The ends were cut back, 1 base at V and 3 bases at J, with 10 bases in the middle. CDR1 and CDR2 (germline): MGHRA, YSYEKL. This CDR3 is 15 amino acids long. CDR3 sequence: CASSQGLSHYNEQFF. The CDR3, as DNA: TGCGCCAGCAGCCAAGGACTGTCACACTACAATGAGCAGTTCTTC.

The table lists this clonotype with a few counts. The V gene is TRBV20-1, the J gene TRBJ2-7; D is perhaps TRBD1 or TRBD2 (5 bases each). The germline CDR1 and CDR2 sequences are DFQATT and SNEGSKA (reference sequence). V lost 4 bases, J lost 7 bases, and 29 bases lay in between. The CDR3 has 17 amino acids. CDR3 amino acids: CSATASPRGRALGEQYF. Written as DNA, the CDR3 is TGCAGTGCTACCGCCTCCCCCCGGGGCAGGGCATTGGGTGAGCAGTACTTC.

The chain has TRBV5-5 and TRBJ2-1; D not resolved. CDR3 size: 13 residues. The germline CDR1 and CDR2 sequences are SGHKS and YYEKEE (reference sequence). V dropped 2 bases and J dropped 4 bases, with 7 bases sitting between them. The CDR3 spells CASSFISYNEQFF. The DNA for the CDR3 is TGTGCCAGCAGCTTCATCAGTTACAATGAGCAGTTCTTC.

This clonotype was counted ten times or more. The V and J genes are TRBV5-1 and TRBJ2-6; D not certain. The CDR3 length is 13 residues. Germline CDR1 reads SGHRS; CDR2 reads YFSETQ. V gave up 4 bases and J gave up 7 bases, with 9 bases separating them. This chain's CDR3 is CASSNRAANVLTF. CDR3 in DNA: TGCGCCAGCAGCAACCGGGCCGCCAACGTCCTGACTTTC. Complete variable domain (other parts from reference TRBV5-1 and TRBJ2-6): KAGVTQTPRYLIKTRGQQVTLSCSPISGHRSVSWYQQTPGQGLQFLFEYFSETQRNKGNFPGRFSGRQFSNSRSEMNVSTLELGDSALYLCASSNRAANVLTFGAGSRLTVL.

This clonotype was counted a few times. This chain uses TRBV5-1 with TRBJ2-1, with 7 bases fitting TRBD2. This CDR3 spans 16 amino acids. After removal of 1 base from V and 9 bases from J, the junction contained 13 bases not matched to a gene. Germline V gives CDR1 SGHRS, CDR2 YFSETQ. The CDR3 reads CASSLRAGEPYGEQFF. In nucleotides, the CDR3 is TGCGCCAGCAGCTTGCGGGCGGGGGAACCGTATGGTGAGCAGTTCTTC.

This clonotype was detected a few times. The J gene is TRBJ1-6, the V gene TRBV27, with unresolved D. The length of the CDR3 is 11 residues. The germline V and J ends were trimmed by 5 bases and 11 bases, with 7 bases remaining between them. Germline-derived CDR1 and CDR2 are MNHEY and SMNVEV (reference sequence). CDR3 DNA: TGTGCCAGCAGTCGTCAGGCACCCCTCCACTTT. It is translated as CASSRQAPLHF.

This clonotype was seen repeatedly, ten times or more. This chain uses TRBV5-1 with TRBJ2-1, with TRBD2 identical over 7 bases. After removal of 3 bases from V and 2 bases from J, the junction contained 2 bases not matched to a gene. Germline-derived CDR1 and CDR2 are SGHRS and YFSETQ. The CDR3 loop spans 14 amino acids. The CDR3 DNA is TGCGCCAGCAGCTCGGGGGGAGCCTACAATGAGCAGTTCTTC. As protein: CASSSGGAYNEQFF.